The next 13 T cell receptor beta chains were all read from a single sample in a study of cytomegalovirus exposure and HLA in healthy donors. In the PCR, 60 Vbeta and 13 Jbeta primers were used. The repertoire was sequenced with immunoSEQ multiplex PCR; TCRdb's copy has only in-frame clones and lacks some. The sample lists some 99,000 clones, approximately 76% occurring once. The sample consisted of PBMCs. The receptor source for this set is a woman in her forties or fifties in good health and CMV-seropositive.

V usage is TRBV18 and J usage is TRBJ2-5, with TRBD1 identical over 7 bases. The J call may be wrong; the DNA end is better matched by TRBJ2-7. CDR1 is KGHSH and CDR2 is LQKENI in the germline V gene. The length of the CDR3 is 15 residues. CDR3 region: CASSPQGGPSYEQYF. The CDR3 nucleotides are TGTGCCAGCTCACCCCAAGGGGGCCCCTCCTACGAGCAGTACTTC.

The V and J genes are TRBV11-2 and TRBJ1-3, with D tentatively TRBD1 (6 bases). The V gene lost 2 bases and the J gene lost 2 bases, with 10 bases spanning the gap. Germline V gives CDR1 SGHAT, CDR2 FQNNGV. The CDR3 sequence is 15 residues long. For the CDR3, the DNA is TGTGCCAGCAGCTTAAGTCAGGGGACTGGAAACACCATATATTTT. It is translated as CASSLSQGTGNTIYF.

The chain is built from TRBV5-1 and TRBJ2-7; 8 bases fit TRBD1. CDR1 SGHRS and CDR2 YFSETQ come from the germline V gene. V lost 4 bases to trimming and J lost 3 bases; unmatched junction nucleotides: 6. The CDR3 is 14 residues long. The CDR3 here is CASSLGDRYYEQYF. CDR3 sequence (DNA): TGCGCCAGCAGCCTAGGGGACAGGTACTACGAGCAGTACTTC. The entire variable domain, with the rest obtained from reference TRBV5-1 and TRBJ2-7, is as follows: KAGVTQTPRYLIKTRGQQVTLSCSPISGHRSVSWYQQTPGQGLQFLFEYFSETQRNKGNFPGRFSGRQFSNSRSEMNVSTLELGDSALYLCASSLGDRYYEQYFGPGTRLTVT.

The CDR3 nucleotides read TGTGCCAGCCGGGGACAGGGGCGTGAAAAACTGTTTTTT. It encodes CASRGQGREKLFF. This chain links TRBV27 with TRBJ1-4, with 10 positions matching TRBD1. Germline values: CDR1 MNHEY, CDR2 SMNVEV (reference sequence). Trimming at V came to 8 bases and at J to 7 bases, leaving 4 bases not matched to a gene. CDR3 length: 13 amino acids.

This clone was picked up one time. The J gene is TRBJ2-5, the V gene TRBV19; D call uncertain. Trimming pared 3 bases from V and 4 bases from J, leaving 6 bases between. CDR3 length equals 12 residues. The V gene's germline CDR1 is LNHDA and CDR2 SQIVND (reference sequence). CDR3 amino acids: CASSMFGETQYF. As DNA, the CDR3 is TGTGCCAGTAGTATGTTCGGAGAGACCCAGTACTTC.

The chain recombines TRBV6-6 with TRBJ1-3, with TRBD1 identical over 8 bases. The CDR3 is made up of 14 amino acids. Germline-derived CDR1 and CDR2 are MNHNY and SVGAGI (reference sequence). V lost 7 bases to trimming and J lost 6 bases; unmatched junction nucleotides: 8. CDR3 in amino acids: CASMSAGGANTIYF. The CDR3 region has the DNA TGTGCCAGCATGTCGGCAGGGGGCGCAAACACCATATATTTT.

CDR3 nucleotide sequence: TGTGCCAGCAGCGCCGGGGGACAGGGAACGAAGCCCCAGCATTTT. It encodes CASSAGGQGTKPQHF. The rearrangement joins TRBV7-2 to TRBJ1-5; 9 nucleotides align to TRBD1. The ends lost 5 bases at V and 8 bases at J; junction bases unmatched: 10. Germline V CDR1 and CDR2: SGHTA, FQGNSA. This CDR3 is built from 15 residues. Full variable domain (missing parts from reference TRBV7-2 and TRBJ1-5): GAGVSQSPSNKVTEKGKDVELRCDPISGHTALYWYRQSLGQGLEFLIYFQGNSAPDKSGLPSDRFSAERTGGSVSTLTIQRTQQEDSAVYLCASSAGGQGTKPQHFGDGTRLSIL.

This chain links TRBV11-2 with TRBJ2-5; perhaps TRBD2 as D (6 bases). The CDR3 sequence is 17 residues long. The germline CDR1 and CDR2 sequences are SGHAT and FQNNGV. V was shortened by 5 bases and J by 9 bases, with 28 bases between the two germline ends. The CDR3 here is CASSPRRAGPRDSAQYF. DNA for the CDR3: TGTGCCAGCAGCCCCCGGAGGGCCGGACCAAGAGACTCGGCCCAGTACTTC. Using reference TRBV11-2 and TRBJ2-5 for the parts outside the CDR3, the full variable domain is EAGVAQSPRYKIIEKRQSVAFWCNPISGHATLYWYQQILGQGPKLLIQFQNNGVVDDSQLPKDRFSAERLKGVDSTLKIQPAKLEDSAVYLCASSPRRAGPRDSAQYFGPGTRLLVL.

The chain recombines TRBV7-2 with TRBJ1-1; D unclear. Germline assignment: CDR1 SGHTA and CDR2 FQGNSA. The CDR3 is 16 amino acids. Between the trimmed V and J ends, which lost 5 bases and 1 base, there was a span of 17 bases. CDR3 sequence (DNA): TGTGCCAGCAGCCACTACCCCGGAAGAGGGAACACTGAAGCTTTCTTT. Protein product: CASSHYPGRGNTEAFF.

V and J are TRBV11-1 and TRBJ2-3, with TRBD2 matching 10 bases. Trimming at V came to 7 bases and at J to 0 bases, leaving 4 bases not matched to a gene. CDR1 is SGHAT, CDR2 FQDESV, per germline (reference sequence). CDR3 size: 15 residues. This chain's CDR3 is CASKREGLSTDTQYF. CDR3 in DNA: TGTGCCAGCAAGCGGGAGGGCCTTAGCACAGATACGCAGTATTTT.

V usage is TRBV6-6 and J usage is TRBJ1-5, with D hard to call. Trimming removed 6 bases at V and 9 bases at J, with 9 bases between. CDR3 size: 11 residues. The germline gives CDR1 MNHNY, CDR2 SVGAGI (reference sequence). The CDR3: CASSPAGPQHF. For the CDR3, the DNA is TGTGCCAGCAGCCCCGCAGGGCCCCAGCATTTT.

V is TRBV9 and J is TRBJ2-3, with a possible D match to TRBD2 (6 bases). Between the trimmed V and J ends, which lost 0 bases and 5 bases, there was a span of 19 bases. CDR3 length: 17 amino acids. Germline V lookup: CDR1 SGDLS, CDR2 YYNGEE. CDR3 residues: CASSVAQDGGLVDTQYF. In DNA, the CDR3 is TGTGCCAGCAGCGTAGCCCAAGACGGAGGGCTGGTAGATACGCAGTATTTT.

This clone was found a few times. The chain combines TRBV10-3 with TRBJ2-1, with a tentative D call TRBD2 (6 bases). Germline loops: CDR1 ENHRY, CDR2 SYGVKD. The V gene lost 1 base and the J gene lost 4 bases, with 14 bases spanning the gap. There are 16 residues in the CDR3. CDR3 loop: CAISEYSGDPYNEQFF. The CDR3 region has the DNA TGTGCCATCAGTGAGTATTCGGGGGACCCTTACAATGAGCAGTTCTTC.